This TCR beta chain comes out of a study of blood T cells in healthy people across ages. Alongside a J-beta primer mix, a sample-barcoded 5' primer served in a second PCR lasting about 7 to 11 cycles. Using its own MiXCR run on the 5' RACE reads, TCRdb lists one record per CDR3 protein. Of around 1,600,000 distinct CDR3 sequences listed, under 55% are singletons. Germline assignment: CDR1 SEHNR and CDR2 FQNEAQ (reference sequence). The V gene end was trimmed by 3 bases and the J gene end by 1 base; junction bases not matched to a gene: 6. CDR3 size: 16 residues. Study-level findings and limits: Higher diversity and more naive CD4+ cells were features of long-lived donors, compared to aged donors. CMV infection status of these donors was not known.

This clonotype was found a few times. The antigen remains undetermined. The sequence was obtained from a woman aged 18-29 years in good health. Sequenced: blood. The rearrangement links TRBV7-9 to TRBJ2-5, with TRBD1 identical over 9 bases. In DNA form, the CDR3 reads TGTGCCAGCAGCTTCGCCCGGGACAGGGTCCAAGAGACCCAGTACTTC. Translating gives CASSFARDRVQETQYF.